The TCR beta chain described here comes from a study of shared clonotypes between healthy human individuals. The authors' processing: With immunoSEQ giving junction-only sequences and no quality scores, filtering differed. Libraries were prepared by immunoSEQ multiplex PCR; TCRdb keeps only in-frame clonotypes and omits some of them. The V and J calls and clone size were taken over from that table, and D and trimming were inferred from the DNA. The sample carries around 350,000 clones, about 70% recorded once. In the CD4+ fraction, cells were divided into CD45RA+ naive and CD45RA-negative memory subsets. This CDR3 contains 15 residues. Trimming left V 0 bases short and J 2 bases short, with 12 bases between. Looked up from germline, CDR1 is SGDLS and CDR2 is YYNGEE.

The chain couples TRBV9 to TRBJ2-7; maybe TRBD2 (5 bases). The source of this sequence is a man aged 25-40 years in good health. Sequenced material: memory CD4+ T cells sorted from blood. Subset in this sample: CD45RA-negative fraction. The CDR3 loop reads CASSVGAGSPYEQYF. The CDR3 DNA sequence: TGTGCCAGCAGCGTAGGGGCGGGTAGTCCCTACGAGCAGTACTTC.